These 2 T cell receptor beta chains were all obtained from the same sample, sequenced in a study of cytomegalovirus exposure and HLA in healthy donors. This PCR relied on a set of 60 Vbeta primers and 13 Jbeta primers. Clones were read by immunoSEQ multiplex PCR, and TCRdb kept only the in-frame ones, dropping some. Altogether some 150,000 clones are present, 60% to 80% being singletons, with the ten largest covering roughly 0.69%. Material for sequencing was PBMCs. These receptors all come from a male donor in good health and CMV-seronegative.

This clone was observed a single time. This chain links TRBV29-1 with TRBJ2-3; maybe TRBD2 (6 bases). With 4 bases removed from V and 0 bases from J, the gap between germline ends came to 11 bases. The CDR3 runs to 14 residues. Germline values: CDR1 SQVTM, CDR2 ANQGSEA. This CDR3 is CSVVGTPSTDTQYF. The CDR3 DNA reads TGCAGCGTTGTCGGGACTCCTAGCACAGATACGCAGTATTTT.

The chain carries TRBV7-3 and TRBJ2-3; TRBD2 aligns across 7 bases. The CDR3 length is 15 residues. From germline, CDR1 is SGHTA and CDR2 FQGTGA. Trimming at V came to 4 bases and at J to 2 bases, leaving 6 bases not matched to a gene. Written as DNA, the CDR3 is TGTGCCAGCAGCTCGACTAGCAGCCTCACAGATACGCAGTATTTT. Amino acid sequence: CASSSTSSLTDTQYF. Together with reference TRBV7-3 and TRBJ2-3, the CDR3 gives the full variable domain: GAGVSQTPSNKVTEKGKYVELRCDPISGHTALYWYRQSLGQGPEFLIYFQGTGAADDSGLPNDRFFAVRPEGSVSTLKIQRTERGDSAVYLCASSSTSSLTDTQYFGPGTRLTVL.